Listed below are T cell receptor beta chains from one sample, sequenced in a study of cytomegalovirus exposure and HLA in healthy donors. Sequenced by immunoSEQ multiplex PCR; TCRdb stores in-frame clones only, minus some. Here the sample spans 90,000 to 140,000 clones, around 80% being singletons. The material sequenced was PBMCs. The receptors derive from a man aged 18-30 years in good health and CMV-seronegative. The CDR3 runs from the conserved cysteine through the conserved F or W. The D gene is left open where the match is weak. Some rows have no size entry. The others give once, few or many, or a class for an expanded clone.

j_call clone_size v_call d_call cdr3_aa cdr3_nt
TRBJ2-7 . TRBV5-1 TRBD2 CASSTSGSYEQYF TGCGCCAGCTCGACTAGCGGCTCCTACGAGCAGTACTTC
TRBJ2-7 once TRBV4-1 TRBD2 CASSQEGTSGGREQYF TGCGCCAGCAGCCAAGAGGGGACTAGCGGGGGGCGCGAGCAGTACTTC
TRBJ2-1 . TRBV27 TRBD2 CASSLLRLAGVLNEQFF TGTGCCAGCAGTTTATTGAGACTAGCGGGAGTATTGAATGAGCAGTTCTTC
TRBJ1-1 . TRBV5-6 . CASSLAGLRFRGVNTEAFF TGTGCCAGCAGCTTGGCGGGACTTAGGTTTCGTGGGGTGAACACTGAAGCTTTCTTT
TRBJ2-5 once TRBV9 TRBD2 CASSPSPSGQETQYF TGTGCCAGCAGCCCATCCCCTAGCGGCCAAGAGACCCAGTACTTC
TRBJ2-3 once TRBV7-9 . CASSLDRADTQYF TGTGCCAGCAGCTTAGATCGAGCAGATACGCAGTATTTT
TRBJ1-2 . TRBV9 . CASSVGENYGYTF TGTGCCAGCAGCGTAGGGGAGAACTATGGCTACACCTTC
TRBJ1-2 . TRBV28 . CASTLPGVENGYTF TGTGCCAGCACCCTGCCGGGAGTTGAAAATGGCTACACCTTC
TRBJ1-1 . TRBV7-3 TRBD1 CASRPGQGNTEAFF TGTGCCAGCAGACCGGGACAGGGTAACACTGAAGCTTTCTTT
TRBJ2-7 . TRBV7-9 TRBD2 CASSYSGRVDEQYF TGTGCCAGCAGCTACAGCGGGAGGGTAGACGAGCAGTACTTC
TRBJ2-1 . TRBV6-5 TRBD2 CASTMGGSSYNEQFF TGTGCCAGCACAATGGGGGGGAGCTCCTACAATGAGCAGTTCTTC
TRBJ2-3 . TRBV5-1 TRBD2 CASSSQREGRDTQYF TGCGCCAGCAGCTCCCAGCGGGAGGGCCGGGATACGCAGTACTTT
TRBJ1-1 . TRBV25-1 . CASSDRWGPTEAFF TGTGCCAGCAGTGATCGGTGGGGGCCCACTGAAGCTTTCTTT
TRBJ1-1 . TRBV7-9 . CSSSLKGIEAFF TGTTCCAGCAGCTTAAAGGGGATAGAAGCTTTCTTT
TRBJ2-7 few TRBV6-5 TRBD2 CASSYRPSGRYEQYF TGTGCCAGCAGTTACCGGCCTAGCGGGAGATACGAGCAGTACTTC
TRBJ1-1 . TRBV7-2 . CASSLGDTYTEAFF TGTGCCAGCAGCCTAGGGGACACCTACACTGAAGCTTTCTTT
TRBJ2-5 . TRBV11-2 . CASSFRGRETQYF TGTGCCAGCAGCTTCAGGGGAAGGGAGACCCAGTACTTC
TRBJ2-5 . TRBV7-2 TRBD2 CASIATGLAGGETQYF TGTGCCAGCATCGCCACGGGACTAGCGGGGGGGGAGACCCAGTACTTC
TRBJ1-4 . TRBV5-4 . CASSLGRDTFPANEKLFF TGTGCCAGCAGCTTGGGCCGGGACACCTTTCCGGCTAATGAAAAACTGTTTTTT
TRBJ2-3 . TRBV2 . CASSEGAGGSDTQYF TGTGCCAGCAGTGAAGGGGCAGGAGGGTCAGATACGCAGTATTTT
TRBJ1-1 once TRBV4-3 TRBD1 CASSQGTGQGITEAFF TGCGCCAGCAGCCAAGGGACAGGACAGGGGATCACTGAAGCTTTCTTT
TRBJ1-5 . TRBV2 . CASSGQVNQPQHF TGTGCCAGCAGTGGACAGGTGAATCAGCCCCAGCATTTT
TRBJ1-1 . TRBV29-1 . CSVEGGRGDTEAFF TGCAGCGTTGAAGGCGGACGGGGAGACACTGAAGCTTTCTTT
TRBJ1-2 . TRBV28 TRBD1 CASISAGQGYGYTF TGTGCCAGCATCTCGGCGGGACAGGGCTATGGCTACACCTTC
TRBJ2-6 . TRBV7-2 TRBD2 CASSLRTSGSSGANVLTF TGTGCCAGCAGCCTCCGGACTAGCGGAAGCTCTGGGGCCAACGTCCTGACTTTC
TRBJ1-4 few TRBV6-1 TRBD1 CASVLDRGRRKLFF TGTGCCAGCGTACTGGACAGGGGGCGTAGAAAACTGTTTTTT
TRBJ1-1 once TRBV7-2 TRBD1 CASSSPTGALTEAFF TGTGCCAGCAGCTCTCCGACAGGGGCGTTAACTGAAGCTTTCTTT
TRBJ2-3 . TRBV6-5 TRBD2 CARDFKREGTDTQYF TGTGCCAGGGATTTTAAGCGGGAGGGGACAGATACGCAGTATTTT
TRBJ2-1 . TRBV18 TRBD2 CASSPRGLAGNEQFF TGTGCCAGCTCACCAAGAGGACTAGCGGGAAATGAGCAGTTCTTC
TRBJ2-1 . TRBV7-2 TRBD2 CASSSLAGVGGNEQFF TGTGCCAGCAGTTCTCTAGCGGGAGTGGGTGGGAATGAGCAGTTCTTC
TRBJ1-4 . TRBV27 TRBD1 CASSTGGNEKLFF TGTGCCAGCAGTACAGGGGGCAATGAAAAACTGTTTTTT
TRBJ2-5 . TRBV5-4 . CATLLPGDQETQYF TGTGCCACCCTACTCCCAGGGGACCAAGAGACCCAGTACTTC
TRBJ2-7 . TRBV25-1 . CASSSPLRTDDLTGEQYF TGTGCCAGCAGTTCTCCCCTTAGGACAGACGACCTTACTGGCGAGCAGTACTTC